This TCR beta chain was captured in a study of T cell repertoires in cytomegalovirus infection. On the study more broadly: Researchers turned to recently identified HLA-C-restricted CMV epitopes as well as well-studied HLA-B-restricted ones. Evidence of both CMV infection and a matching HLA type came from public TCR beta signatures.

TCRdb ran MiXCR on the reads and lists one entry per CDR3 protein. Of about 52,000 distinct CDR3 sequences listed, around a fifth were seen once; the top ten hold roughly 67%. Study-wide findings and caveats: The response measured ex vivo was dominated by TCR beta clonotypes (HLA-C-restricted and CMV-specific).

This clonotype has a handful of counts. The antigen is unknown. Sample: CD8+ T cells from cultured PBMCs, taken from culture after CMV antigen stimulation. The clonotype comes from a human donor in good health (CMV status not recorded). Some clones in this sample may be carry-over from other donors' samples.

The CDR3 here is CASSYSKRAGELFF. The DNA for the CDR3 is TGTGCCAGCAGTTACTCGAAAAGGGCCGGGGAGCTGTTTTTT. V and J are TRBV6-2 or TRBV6-3 and TRBJ2-2, with D unclear. Germline V lookup: CDR1 MNHEY, CDR2 SVGEGT. The ends were cut back, 0 bases at V and 6 bases at J, with 8 bases in the middle. CDR3 length equals 14 residues.